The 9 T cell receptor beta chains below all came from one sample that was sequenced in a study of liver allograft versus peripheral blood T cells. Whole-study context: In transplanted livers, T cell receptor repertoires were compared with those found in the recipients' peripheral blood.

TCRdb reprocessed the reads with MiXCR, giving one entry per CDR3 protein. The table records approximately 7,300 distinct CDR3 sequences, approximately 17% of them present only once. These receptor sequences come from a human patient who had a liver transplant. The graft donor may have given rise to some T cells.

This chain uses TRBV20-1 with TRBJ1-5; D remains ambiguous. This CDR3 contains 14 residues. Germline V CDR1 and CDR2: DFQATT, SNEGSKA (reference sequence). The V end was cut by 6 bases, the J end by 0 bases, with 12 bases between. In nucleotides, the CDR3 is TGCAGTGCCAAGTCCCATTATAGCAATCAGCCCCAGCATTTT. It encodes CSAKSHYSNQPQHF.

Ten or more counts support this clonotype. As DNA, the CDR3 is TGTGCCAGCAGTTTTCAGAACTATGGCTACACCTTC. This gives the protein CASSFQNYGYTF. The chain couples TRBV12-3 or TRBV12-4 to TRBJ1-2, with D uncertain. This CDR3 has 12 amino acids. Deletions cut 3 bases from V and 2 bases from J, with 4 bases between.

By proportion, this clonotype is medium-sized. The CDR3 protein is CASSEPTGSYGYTF. DNA of the CDR3: TGTGCCAGCAGCGAACCTACAGGTTCCTATGGCTACACCTTC. The chain joins TRBV5-6 to TRBJ1-2; TRBD1 is a possible D gene (5 bases). Trimming pared 4 bases from V and 4 bases from J, leaving 14 bases between. Germline lookup yields CDR1 SGHDT and CDR2 YYEEEE. The CDR3 sequence is 14 residues long.

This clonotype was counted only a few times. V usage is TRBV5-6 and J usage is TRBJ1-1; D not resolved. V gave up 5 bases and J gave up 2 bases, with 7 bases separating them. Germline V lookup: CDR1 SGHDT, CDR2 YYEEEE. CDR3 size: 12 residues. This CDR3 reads CASSMGNTEAFF. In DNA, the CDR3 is TGTGCCAGCAGTATGGGAAACACTGAAGCTTTCTTT.

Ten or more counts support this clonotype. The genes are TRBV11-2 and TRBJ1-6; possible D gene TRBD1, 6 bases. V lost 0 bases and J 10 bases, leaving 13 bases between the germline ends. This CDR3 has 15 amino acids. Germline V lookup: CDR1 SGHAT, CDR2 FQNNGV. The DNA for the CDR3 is TGTGCCAGCAGCTTAGATTGGGGGCGCGGCTCACCCCTCCACTTT. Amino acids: CASSLDWGRGSPLHF.

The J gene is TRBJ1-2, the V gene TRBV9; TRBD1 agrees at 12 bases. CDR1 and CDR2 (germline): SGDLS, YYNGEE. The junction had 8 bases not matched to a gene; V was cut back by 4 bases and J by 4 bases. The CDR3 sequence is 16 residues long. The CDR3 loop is CASSTAGTGGGYGYTF. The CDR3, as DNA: TGTGCCAGCAGCACCGCCGGGACAGGGGGCGGCTATGGCTACACCTTC.

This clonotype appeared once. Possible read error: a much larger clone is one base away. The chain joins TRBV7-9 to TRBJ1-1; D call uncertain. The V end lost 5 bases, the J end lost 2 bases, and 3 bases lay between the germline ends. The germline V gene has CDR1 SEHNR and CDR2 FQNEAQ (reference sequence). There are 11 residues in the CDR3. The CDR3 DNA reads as TGTGCCAGCAGCATAAACACTGAAGCTTTCTTT. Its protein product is CASSINTEAFF.

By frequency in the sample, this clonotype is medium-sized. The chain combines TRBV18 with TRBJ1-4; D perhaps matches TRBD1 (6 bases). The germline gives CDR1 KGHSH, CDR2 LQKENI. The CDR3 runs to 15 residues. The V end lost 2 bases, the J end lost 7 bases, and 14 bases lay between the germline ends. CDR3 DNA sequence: TGTGCCAGCTCACCAGCCGGGGGGCGAGGTGAAAAACTGTTTTTT. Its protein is CASSPAGGRGEKLFF. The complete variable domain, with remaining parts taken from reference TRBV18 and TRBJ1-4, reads NAGVMQNPRHLVRRRGQEARLRCSPMKGHSHVYWYRQLPEEGLKFMVYLQKENIIDESGMPKERFSAEFPKEGPSILRIQQVVRGDSAAYFCASSPAGGRGEKLFFGSGTQLSVL.

The CDR3 spells CASSLGDRAKNIQYF. The CDR3 DNA is TGTGCCAGCAGCTTAGGGGACAGAGCCAAAAACATTCAGTACTTC. This rearrangement joins TRBV7-9 to TRBJ2-4, with TRBD1 matching 7 bases. The V segment lost 1 base and the J segment 0 bases; nucleotides outside the gene matches: 0. The germline V gene has CDR1 SEHNR and CDR2 FQNEAQ (reference sequence). The CDR3 runs to 15 residues.